This TCR beta chain is from a study of blood T cell repertoires in COVID-19. Germline lookup yields CDR1 SEHNR and CDR2 FQNEAQ (reference sequence). The CDR3 consists of 14 residues. V gave up 6 bases and J gave up 4 bases; unmatched junction bases: 6. Authors' methods: From reference gene primer amplification, estimates of nucleated cell counts were derived. Clones were sequenced by immunoSEQ multiplex PCR, and TCRdb holds only the in-frame ones, with some missing. Clone size and V and J calls were adopted from that table, with D and trimming inferred from the DNA. Of some 260,000 clones in the sample, 88% were seen once.

Sample: peripheral blood. The chain is built from TRBV7-9 and TRBJ1-1, with 9 bases aligning to TRBD1. This TCR came from an older man with acute or convalescent COVID-19. The chain's CDR3 is CASRLQGAVTEAFF. The CDR3 bases are TGTGCCAGCAGGTTACAGGGGGCAGTCACTGAAGCTTTCTTT.